This T cell receptor beta chain was profiled in a study of blood T cell repertoires in COVID-19. Overall study: Acute and convalescent COVID-19 samples came from the United States, Italy and Spain. Sample material is recorded as cDNA or gDNA derived from T cells, B-cell-depleted T cells, or PBMCs.

This CDR3 region has 13 residues. Trimming cost V 3 bases and J 0 bases, with 5 bases left between them. Germline-derived CDR1 and CDR2 are MNHNS and SASEGT. Original processing notes: The assay estimated nucleated cells by amplifying reference gene primers. Using immunoSEQ multiplex PCR, the repertoire was profiled, and TCRdb retains in-frame clones only, with some absent. V, J and clone size derive from that table, while D and trimming were established from the DNA sequence. The sample includes 20,000 or so clones, just over 85% of them seen just once. This receptor was obtained from a woman of 80 years or more with active or convalescent COVID-19. J is TRBJ1-1 and V is TRBV6-1, with D unresolved. The source material was peripheral blood. The CDR3 DNA is TGTGCCAGCAGTGACACTTTGAACACTGAAGCTTTCTTT. Amino acids: CASSDTLNTEAFF.